This TCR beta chain was profiled in a study of OX40 agonist ivuxolimab in advanced cancers. Study details: Patients' therapy was ivuxolimab, an antibody that acts as an agonist of OX40 (CD134). Dosing consisted of intravenous ivuxolimab at 0.01 to 10 mg/kg every 2 weeks.

V lost 6 bases and J lost 0, with 12 bases in between. Germline loops: CDR1 MDHEN, CDR2 SYDVKM. The CDR3 loop spans 16 amino acids. Method: immunoSEQ multiplex PCR; TCRdb's copy keeps in-frame clones and lacks some. Of approximately 58,000 clones listed, about 91% are singletons. Sequencing used CD4+ or CD8+ T cells sorted from blood, obtained in a trial of the OX40 agonist ivuxolimab. V usage is TRBV28 and J usage is TRBJ2-6; TRBD1 is a possible D gene (5 bases). This TCR derives from an adult with an advanced solid tumor such as melanoma, head and neck, liver or kidney cancer. CDR3 nucleotide sequence: TGTGCCAGCAGCCCCCAGGACATCTCTGGGGCCAACGTCCTGACTTTC. Translating it yields CASSPQDISGANVLTF. Full variable domain (outside the CDR3, taken from reference TRBV28 and TRBJ2-6): DVKVTQSSRYLVKRTGEKVFLECVQDMDHENMFWYRQDPGLGLRLIYFSYDVKMKEKGDIPEGYSVSREKKERFSLILESASTNQTSMYLCASSPQDISGANVLTFGAGSRLTVL.